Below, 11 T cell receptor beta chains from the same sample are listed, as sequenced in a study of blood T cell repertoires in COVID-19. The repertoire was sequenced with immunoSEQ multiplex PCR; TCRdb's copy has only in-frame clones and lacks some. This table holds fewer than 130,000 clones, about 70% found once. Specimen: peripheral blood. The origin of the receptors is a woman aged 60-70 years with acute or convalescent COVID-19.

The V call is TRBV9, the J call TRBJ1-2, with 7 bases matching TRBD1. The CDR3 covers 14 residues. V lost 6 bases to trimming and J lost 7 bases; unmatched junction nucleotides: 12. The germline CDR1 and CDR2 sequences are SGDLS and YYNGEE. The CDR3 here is CASNPGQPSSGYTF. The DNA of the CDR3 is TGTGCCAGCAATCCGGGACAGCCAAGCAGTGGCTACACCTTC. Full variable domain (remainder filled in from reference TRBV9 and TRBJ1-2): DSGVTQTPKHLITATGQRVTLRCSPRSGDLSVYWYQQSLDQGLQFLIQYYNGEERAKGNILERFSAQQFPDLHSELNLSSLELGDSALYFCASNPGQPSSGYTFGSGTRLTVV.

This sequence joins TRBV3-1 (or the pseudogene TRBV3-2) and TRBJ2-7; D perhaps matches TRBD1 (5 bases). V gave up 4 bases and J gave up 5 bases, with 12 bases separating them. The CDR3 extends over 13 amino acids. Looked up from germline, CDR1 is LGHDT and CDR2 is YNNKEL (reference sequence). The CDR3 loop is CASSRRQGDEQYF. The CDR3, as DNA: TGTGCCAGCAGCCGTCGGCAGGGCGACGAGCAGTACTTC.

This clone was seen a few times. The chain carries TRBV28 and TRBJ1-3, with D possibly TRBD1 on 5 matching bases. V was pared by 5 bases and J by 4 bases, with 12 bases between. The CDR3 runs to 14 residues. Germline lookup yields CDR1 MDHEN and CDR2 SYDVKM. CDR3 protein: CASSVVGRGNTIYF. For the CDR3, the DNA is TGTGCCAGCAGTGTAGTGGGGCGGGGAAACACCATATATTTT. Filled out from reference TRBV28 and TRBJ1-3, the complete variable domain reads DVKVTQSSRYLVKRTGEKVFLECVQDMDHENMFWYRQDPGLGLRLIYFSYDVKMKEKGDIPEGYSVSREKKERFSLILESASTNQTSMYLCASSVVGRGNTIYFGEGSWLTVV.

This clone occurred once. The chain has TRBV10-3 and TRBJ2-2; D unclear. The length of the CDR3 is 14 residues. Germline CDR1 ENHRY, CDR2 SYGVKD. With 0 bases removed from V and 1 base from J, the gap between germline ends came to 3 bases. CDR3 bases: TGTGCCATCAGTGAGTCGAGGAACACCGGGGAGCTGTTTTTT. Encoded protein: CAISESRNTGELFF.

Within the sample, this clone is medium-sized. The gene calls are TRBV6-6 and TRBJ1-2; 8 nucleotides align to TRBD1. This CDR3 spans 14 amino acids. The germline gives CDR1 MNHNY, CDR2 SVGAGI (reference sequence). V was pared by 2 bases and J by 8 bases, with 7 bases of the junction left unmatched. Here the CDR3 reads CASSYQDREGGYTF. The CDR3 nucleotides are TGTGCCAGCAGTTACCAGGACAGGGAAGGGGGCTACACCTTC.

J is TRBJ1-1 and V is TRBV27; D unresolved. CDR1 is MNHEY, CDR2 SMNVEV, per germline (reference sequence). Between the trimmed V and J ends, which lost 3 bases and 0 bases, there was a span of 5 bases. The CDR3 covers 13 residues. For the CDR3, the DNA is TGTGCCAGCAGTTTGCAGATGAACACTGAAGCTTTCTTT. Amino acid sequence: CASSLQMNTEAFF.

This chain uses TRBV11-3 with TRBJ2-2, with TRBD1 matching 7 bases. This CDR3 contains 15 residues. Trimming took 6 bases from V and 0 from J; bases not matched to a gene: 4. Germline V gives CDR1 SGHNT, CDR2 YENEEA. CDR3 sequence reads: CASRPGQPNTGELFF. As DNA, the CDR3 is TGTGCCAGCAGACCGGGACAGCCGAACACCGGGGAGCTGTTTTTT.

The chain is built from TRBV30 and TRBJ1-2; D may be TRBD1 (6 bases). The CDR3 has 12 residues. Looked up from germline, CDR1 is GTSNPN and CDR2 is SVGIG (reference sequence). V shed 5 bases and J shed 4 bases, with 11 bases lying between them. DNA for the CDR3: TGTGCCTGGGGGGGGCGCGGCTATGGCTACACCTTC. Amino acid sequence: CAWGGRGYGYTF.

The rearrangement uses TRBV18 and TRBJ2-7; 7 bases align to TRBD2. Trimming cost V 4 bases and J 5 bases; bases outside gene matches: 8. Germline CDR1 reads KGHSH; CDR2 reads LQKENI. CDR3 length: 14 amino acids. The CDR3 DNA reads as TGTGCCAGCTCACGGTCCGGGACTACCGACGAGCAGTACTTC. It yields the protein CASSRSGTTDEQYF.

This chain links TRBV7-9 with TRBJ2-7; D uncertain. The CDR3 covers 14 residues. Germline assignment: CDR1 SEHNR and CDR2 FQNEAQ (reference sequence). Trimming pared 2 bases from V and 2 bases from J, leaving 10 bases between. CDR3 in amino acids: CASSLTAVTYEQYF. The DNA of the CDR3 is TGTGCCAGCAGCTTAACAGCAGTAACCTACGAGCAGTACTTC.

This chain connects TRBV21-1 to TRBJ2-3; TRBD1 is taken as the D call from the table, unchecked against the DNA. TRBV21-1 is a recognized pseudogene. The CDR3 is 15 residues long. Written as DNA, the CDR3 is TGTGCCAGCCCCCATGAGACAGCGAACACAGATACGCAGTATTTT. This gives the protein CASPHETANTDTQYF.